This record concerns one T cell receptor (beta chain) sequence. Its antigen remains unknown. This CDR3 contains 18 residues. The germline V gene encodes CDR1 SGHVS and CDR2 FQNEAQ. With 5 bases clipped from V and 1 base from J, the junction kept 12 bases outside the gene matches. This entry belongs to a study of T cells in Graves' hyperthyroidism and ophthalmopathy. Overall study results and limits: The model foresaw ophthalmopathy a median roughly 6.5 months prior to onset.

The study excluded patients with uncontrolled infection, other autoimmune disease, pregnancy or lactation. Isolation of PBMCs was performed on 8 to 10 ml fresh peripheral blood. RNA transcripts provided the source from which TCR beta CDR3 regions were amplified. Primed by the HTBI set, a first-round RT-PCR was run on the TCR CDR3. TCRdb itself ran the multiplex PCR reads through MiXCR, one entry per CDR3 protein. The sample contains 600,000 to 900,000 distinct CDR3 sequences, 15% to 20% of which appear only once. This chain connects TRBV7-8 to TRBJ2-5, with 11 positions matching TRBD2. This sequence originates from a man in his late teens or twenties with Graves' hyperthyroidism. The sequencing input was blood. CDR3 sequence reads: CASSRRSVAGGGQETQYF. The CDR3 DNA reads TGTGCCAGCAGCAGGAGGTCGGTAGCGGGAGGGGGCCAAGAGACCCAGTACTTC.